What follows are 14 T cell receptor beta chains derived from one specimen sequenced in a study of cytomegalovirus exposure and HLA in healthy donors. In the PCR, 60 Vbeta and 13 Jbeta primers were used. Repertoires were generated with immunoSEQ multiplex PCR, while TCRdb's copy carries only in-frame clones and drops some. This sample has around 200,000 clones, with around 83% found just once. The sample consisted of PBMCs. Every receptor here comes from a woman aged 18-29 years in good health and CMV-seronegative.

This clone has only one observation. The rearrangement links TRBV29-1 to TRBJ2-7, with D maybe TRBD2 (5 bases). Germline CDR1 and CDR2: SQVTM and ANQGSEA. The CDR3 is made up of 12 amino acids. Deletions cut 3 bases from V and 4 bases from J, with 10 bases between. CDR3 in DNA: TGCAGCGTTGAGGGAGAGGGTTACGAGCAGTACTTC. It translates to CSVEGEGYEQYF.

V gene TRBV28 combines with J gene TRBJ1-4; D may be TRBD1 (6 bases). In germline, CDR1 is MDHEN, CDR2 SYDVKM. The V gene lost 7 bases and the J gene lost 0 bases, with 12 bases spanning the gap. The CDR3 has 15 amino acids. In nucleotides, the CDR3 is TGTGCCAGCAAGGACAGCTTAGCAACTAATGAAAAACTGTTTTTT. Protein: CASKDSLATNEKLFF.

V and J are TRBV9 and TRBJ2-1; D perhaps matches TRBD2 (5 bases). V dropped 0 bases and J dropped 0 bases, with 7 bases sitting between them. This CDR3 is 15 amino acids long. Germline V gene lookup returns CDR1 SGDLS and CDR2 YYNGEE. The CDR3 sequence is CASSVGTYSYNEQFF. The CDR3 DNA reads as TGTGCCAGCAGCGTAGGGACTTACTCCTACAATGAGCAGTTCTTC. Combining the CDR3 with reference TRBV9 and TRBJ2-1 gives the whole variable domain DSGVTQTPKHLITATGQRVTLRCSPRSGDLSVYWYQQSLDQGLQFLIQYYNGEERAKGNILERFSAQQFPDLHSELNLSSLELGDSALYFCASSVGTYSYNEQFFGPGTRLTVL.

The chain recombines TRBV7-9 with TRBJ1-4; no clear D gene. The CDR3 has 17 amino acids. The germline gives CDR1 SEHNR, CDR2 FQNEAQ (reference sequence). Trimming left V 1 base short and J 6 bases short, with 18 bases between. CDR3 in amino acids: CASSLGSTRSVYEKLFF. Written as DNA, the CDR3 is TGTGCCAGCAGCTTAGGGTCGACGAGGAGCGTCTATGAAAAACTGTTTTTT.

This rearrangement joins TRBV5-1 to TRBJ2-5, with D hard to call. Per germline, CDR1 SGHRS and CDR2 YFSETQ. This CDR3 region has 15 residues. Deletions cut 0 bases from V and 3 bases from J, with 12 bases between. Written as DNA, the CDR3 is TGCGCCAGCAGCTTGGGTCCTCGAGGAGAAGAGACCCAGTACTTC. Its translation is CASSLGPRGEETQYF.

The CDR3 DNA sequence: TGTGCCAGTAGTATAGATGGCGGTAACTATGGCTACACCTTC. Encoded protein: CASSIDGGNYGYTF. The chain combines TRBV19 with TRBJ1-2; D is undetermined. The CDR3 covers 14 residues. Germline values: CDR1 LNHDA, CDR2 SQIVND (reference sequence). The V end lost 0 bases, the J end lost 1 base, and 6 bases lay between the germline ends.

The V call is TRBV7-8, the J call TRBJ1-4; TRBD1 agrees at 8 bases. The CDR3 is made up of 17 amino acids. V was clipped by 1 base and J by 4 bases; unmatched bases: 8. The germline V gene has CDR1 SGHVS and CDR2 FQNEAQ. Here the CDR3 reads CASSLVIRGRVNEKLFF. The CDR3 bases are TGTGCCAGCAGCTTAGTAATCAGGGGGCGCGTTAATGAAAAACTGTTTTTT.

This clone was seen a few times. The chain links TRBV30 to TRBJ1-1, with D hard to call. CDR1 is GTSNPN and CDR2 is SVGIG in the germline V gene (reference sequence). This CDR3 region has 14 residues. Trimming removed 1 base at V and 1 base at J, with 10 bases between. The CDR3 is CAWSGPVRNTEAFF. The CDR3 coding sequence is TGTGCCTGGAGTGGCCCAGTCAGGAACACTGAAGCTTTCTTT.

This sequence joins TRBV20-1 and TRBJ2-7; D call uncertain. CDR1 is DFQATT and CDR2 is SNEGSKA in the germline V gene (reference sequence). This CDR3 has 11 residues. The V end was cut by 6 bases, the J end by 3 bases, with 9 bases between. The CDR3 is CSAEIRYEQYF. For the CDR3, the DNA is TGCAGTGCAGAGATTCGCTACGAGCAGTACTTC.

The V call is TRBV6-1, the J call TRBJ1-3, with D possibly TRBD1 on 6 matching bases. V lost 6 bases and J 0 bases, leaving 9 bases between the germline ends. The CDR3 loop spans 14 amino acids. Germline lookup yields CDR1 MNHNS and CDR2 SASEGT. This CDR3 is CASSRDNSGNTIYF. For the CDR3, the DNA is TGTGCCAGCAGCAGGGACAACTCTGGAAACACCATATATTTT.

With regard to this clone: This sample also contains other DNA sequences that code for the same CDR3. J is TRBJ2-3 and V is TRBV5-6, with D unclear. V was cut by 4 bases and J by 3 bases, with 3 bases left in between. Germline V gives CDR1 SGHDT, CDR2 YYEEEE. There are 11 residues in the CDR3. The CDR3 DNA reads as TGTGCCAGCAGCCTGACAGATACGCAGTATTTT. Encoded protein: CASSLTDTQYF.

The chain has TRBV11-2 and TRBJ2-5; 9 bases line up with TRBD1. Unmatched junction bases numbered 7, after V lost 5 bases and J lost 6 bases. CDR1 and CDR2 from the germline V gene are SGHAT and FQNNGV. This CDR3 spans 14 amino acids. In DNA, the CDR3 is TGTGCCAGCAGCCTCACAGGGGGCACGAAGACCCAGTACTTC. It specifies CASSLTGGTKTQYF.

The genes are TRBV27 and TRBJ2-7; possible D gene TRBD1, 6 bases. Germline V gives CDR1 MNHEY, CDR2 SMNVEV (reference sequence). The CDR3 contains 13 residues. The germline V and J ends were trimmed by 6 bases and 5 bases, with 14 bases remaining between them. CDR3 DNA sequence: TGTGCCAGCAGGGTAACAGGGACCAACGAGCAGTACTTC. Translation gives CASRVTGTNEQYF.

This clone was counted a few times. The rearrangement joins TRBV6-5 to TRBJ1-1, with D unresolved. The CDR3 length is 13 residues. Germline V gives CDR1 MNHEY, CDR2 SVGAGI. Trimming removed 2 bases at V and 7 bases at J, with 11 bases between. The chain's CDR3 is CASSYAGWVEAFF. DNA for the CDR3: TGTGCCAGCAGTTACGCAGGTTGGGTTGAAGCTTTCTTT.